Below, 8 T cell receptor beta chains from the same sample are listed, as sequenced in a study of T cell responses to AZD1222 COVID-19 vaccine. Produced via immunoSEQ multiplex PCR; TCRdb's table is partial and in-frame only. The sample lists over 130,000 clones; roughly 92% were seen once. The starting material was peripheral blood, obtained on day 0 of AZD1222 vaccination. Receptors originate from an adult in good health.

The chain uses TRBV18 and TRBJ1-6; D not certain. The germline gives CDR1 KGHSH, CDR2 LQKENI. This CDR3 spans 16 amino acids. V was shortened by 2 bases and J by 8 bases, with 16 bases between the two germline ends. The CDR3 region is CASSPKVDNLHSPLHF. CDR3 sequence (DNA): TGTGCCAGCTCACCAAAGGTAGACAATCTCCATTCACCCCTCCACTTT.

This clone occurred once. The junction and the germline gene differ at one end; a read error may be behind it. This chain connects TRBV6-5 to TRBJ1-1, with TRBD1 as a possible D gene (6 bases). CDR3 length equals 15 residues. The germline V gene has CDR1 MNHEY and CDR2 SVGAGI. CDR3 bases: TGTGCCAGCAGCACAGGGTTATCGATGATGACTGAAACTTTCTTT. Protein: CASSTGLSMMTETFF.

V is TRBV28 and J is TRBJ2-7; the D call may be TRBD1 or TRBD2 (5 bases each). The CDR3 runs to 15 residues. Germline assignment: CDR1 MDHEN and CDR2 SYDVKM. V lost 7 bases, J lost 2 bases, and 18 bases lay in between. The CDR3 spells CASTHPGQGPYEQYF. CDR3 in DNA: TGTGCCAGCACCCATCCAGGGCAGGGACCCTACGAGCAGTACTTC.

This chain connects TRBV15 to TRBJ2-4; tentatively, D is TRBD1 (6 bases). This CDR3 comprises 16 residues. Germline lookup yields CDR1 LNHNV and CDR2 YYDKDF (reference sequence). The V end lost 1 base, the J end lost 4 bases, and 14 bases lay between the germline ends. CDR3 sequence reads: CATSRGAGQIKNIQYF. The CDR3 DNA reads as TGTGCCACCAGCAGAGGTGCAGGACAGATAAAAAACATTCAGTACTTC. The complete variable domain, with remaining parts taken from reference TRBV15 and TRBJ2-4, reads DAMVIQNPRYQVTQFGKPVTLSCSQTLNHNVMYWYQQKSSQAPKLLFHYYDKDFNNEADTPDNFQSRRPNTSFCFLDIRSPGLGDTAMYLCATSRGAGQIKNIQYFGAGTRLSVL.

The V call is TRBV9, the J call TRBJ1-2; tentatively, D is TRBD1 (5 bases). Germline V lookup: CDR1 SGDLS, CDR2 YYNGEE. CDR3 length: 15 residues. Trimming took off 4 bases at V and 8 bases at J, with 21 bases between the two ends. The CDR3 protein is CASSSGAGVGGGYTF. The CDR3 DNA reads as TGTGCCAGCAGCTCTGGGGCTGGGGTTGGGGGAGGCTACACCTTC.

CDR3 nucleotide sequence: TGCGCCAGCAGCCAAGATTGGGCTAGCGGGAGGGCCGGTACAGATACGCAGTATTTT. Protein: CASSQDWASGRAGTDTQYF. V is TRBV4-1 and J is TRBJ2-3; the match to TRBD2 covers 12 bases. The CDR3 totals 19 residues. The trim removed 0 bases at V and 3 bases at J, leaving 10 bases unmatched. CDR1 and CDR2 (germline): MGHRA, YSYEKL.

The J gene is TRBJ2-1, the V gene TRBV25-1; D unclear. The CDR3 contains 15 residues. Germline CDR1 is MGHDK and CDR2 is SYGVNS. Trimming removed 2 bases at V and 0 bases at J, with 8 bases between. This CDR3 reads CASSEIGSSYNEQFF. CDR3 DNA: TGTGCCAGCAGTGAAATTGGCAGCTCCTACAATGAGCAGTTCTTC.

The chain couples TRBV12-3 or TRBV12-4 to TRBJ1-1; D ambiguous. This CDR3 comprises 11 residues. Trimming stripped 4 bases from V and 11 bases from J, with 11 bases between. Here the CDR3 reads CASSSRLRAFF. CDR3 bases: TGTGCCAGCAGTTCCCGTCTTCGGGCTTTCTTT.